These T cell receptor beta chains were read from a single sample in a study of early T cells in non-severe SARS-CoV-2 infection. From the 5' RACE reads, TCRdb called clonotypes with MiXCR, one entry per CDR3 protein. The sample records about 71,000 distinct CDR3 sequences, roughly 12% being singletons. Sample: whole blood, taken at baseline. These receptors came from an adult who was a healthcare worker with PCR-confirmed SARS-CoV-2 infection or an uninfected control (not recorded which). CDR3s include the opening cysteine and the closing phenylalanine or tryptophan. D genes are given only for firm matches. For some rows the clone size is stated as once, few or many, or as a class when expanded; others skip it.

D | size | J | V | DNA | CDR3
NA | NA | TRBJ1-6 | TRBV7-9 | TGTGCCAGCAGCACCCCTTTTTTGGACAGAATTAATTCACCCCTCCACTTT | CASSTPFLDRINSPLHF
NA | many | TRBJ1-1 | TRBV14 | TGTGCCAGCAGCCTTCCGGGACCCACTACGGTAACTGAAGCTTTCTTT | CASSLPGPTTVTEAFF
NA | once | TRBJ2-1 | TRBV5-1 | TGCGCCAGCAGGGGGACCGTGGTAAGCGAGCAGTTCTTC | CASRGTVVSEQFF
NA | NA | TRBJ2-7 | TRBV5-6 | TGTGCCAGCAGCTCTCAGGGCCCTCGGAGCTCCTACGAGCAGTACTTC | CASSSQGPRSSYEQYF
NA | NA | TRBJ2-5 | TRBV28 | TGTGCCAGCAGTCCGTACTCGGGGGCCACCGAAGAGACCCAGTACTTC | CASSPYSGATEETQYF
NA | many | TRBJ2-5 | TRBV6-1 | TGTGCCAGCAGCCGAGGGCGGAACCAAGAGACCCAGTACTTC | CASSRGRNQETQYF
TRBD1 | NA | TRBJ2-3 | TRBV5-1 | TGCGCCAGCAGCGCATCCGGGACAGGGATAACAGATACGCAGTATTTT | CASSASGTGITDTQYF
NA | few | TRBJ2-6 | TRBV6-5 | TGTGCCAGTAATGTGGGGGGTAGCTCTGGGGCCAACGTCCTGACTTTC | CASNVGGSSGANVLTF
NA | few | TRBJ2-3 | TRBV5-1 | TGCGCCAGCAGCTTAGCCCACCGGTCTACGCAGTATTTT | CASSLAHRSTQYF
NA | NA | TRBJ2-1 | TRBV7-8 | TGTGCCAGCAGCTTGGACACGCACGATGAGCAGTTCTTC | CASSLDTHDEQFF
TRBD2 | few | TRBJ2-4 | TRBV18 | TGTGCCAGCTCACCAGGGGGGGACATTCAGTACTTC | CASSPGGDIQYF
NA | few | TRBJ2-1 | TRBV5-1 | TGCGCCAGCAGCTTGTTAGAGGGCAATGAGCAGTTCTTC | CASSLLEGNEQFF
NA | NA | TRBJ2-3 | TRBV29-1 | TGCAGCGTTGAAGTAGGGCCGGCGGATACGCAGTATTTT | CSVEVGPADTQYF
NA | many | TRBJ2-2 | TRBV6-2/TRBV6-3 | TGTGCCAGCAGTTACTTCGCCGGGGAGCTGTTTTTT | CASSYFAGELFF
NA | many | TRBJ1-1 | TRBV6-2/TRBV6-3 | TGTGCCAGCAGTTACTCGGTATGGGGATTTACTGAAGCTTTCTTT | CASSYSVWGFTEAFF
NA | NA | TRBJ2-3 | TRBV19 | TGTGCCAGTACCGCACGGGGATTAGATACGCAGTATTTT | CASTARGLDTQYF
TRBD1 | many | TRBJ1-6 | TRBV20-1 | TGCAGTGCTCAAAGGAGGGACAGGGGAAGTAATTCACCCCTCCACTTT | CSAQRRDRGSNSPLHF
TRBD1 | NA | TRBJ1-2 | TRBV28 | TGTGCCAGCAGTTTATCCGGACAGGGAGAGGGCTACACCTTC | CASSLSGQGEGYTF
NA | few | TRBJ2-1 | TRBV20-1 | TGCAGTGCTAGATGGGCGGCCTCCTACAATGAGCAGTTCTTC | CSARWAASYNEQFF
TRBD1 | NA | TRBJ2-7 | TRBV5-1 | TGCGCCAGCAGCTTGGGGGACAGGGCCTCCTACGAGCAGTACTTC | CASSLGDRASYEQYF
NA | NA | TRBJ2-1 | TRBV20-1 | TGCAGTGCTAGCTTAGCGCATGAGCAGTTCTTC | CSASLAHEQFF
NA | many | TRBJ1-2 | TRBV9 | TGTGCCAGCAGCGTAGCTCCGGTCGGGTCCTACACCTTC | CASSVAPVGSYTF
NA | few | TRBJ2-2 | TRBV4-1 | TGCGCCAGCAGCCAAGAACGGGTGAACACCGGGGAGCTGTTTTTT | CASSQERVNTGELFF